Ten or more counts support the clone carrying this TCR beta chain. The junction departs from germline at one end; a sequencing error may be responsible. Regions amplified from RNA transcripts were the TCR beta CDR3 regions. Carried out on the TCR CDR3, a first-round RT-PCR used the HTBI primer set. Using its own MiXCR run on the multiplex PCR reads, TCRdb lists one record per CDR3 protein. The table includes hundreds of thousands of distinct CDR3 sequences, about 12% detected once. The data are from a study of T cells in Graves' hyperthyroidism and ophthalmopathy. Each patient was aged 18 to 65 and had newly diagnosed hyperthyroidism of under 2 months' duration. Uncontrolled infection, other autoimmune disease, pregnancy or lactation barred patients from enrollment. Germline CDR1 and CDR2: MGHRA and YSYEKL. The CDR3 covers 12 residues.

The source is a woman aged 18-29 years with Graves' hyperthyroidism. The rearrangement links TRBV4-1 to TRBJ2-7; D unresolved. The sequenced sample consisted of blood. CDR3 bases: TGTGCCAGCAGCCAAGATTTAGGCGAGCAGTACTTC. Amino acids: CASSQDLGEQYF.